This TCR beta chain was identified in a study of cytomegalovirus exposure and HLA in healthy donors. Study observations and caveats: It was assumed in the presence/absence analyses that sequencing depth was roughly uniform across donors. Fewer N-insertions than the approximately 700-donor mean were reportedly shown by an Asian-associated ancestry cluster in a later analysis. In a later analysis, TCR beta V- and J-gene trimming showed a link to a missense DCLRE1C variant.

PCR used 60 Vbeta primers and 13 Jbeta primers. Profiling relied on immunoSEQ multiplex PCR, and the TCRdb table lists in-frame clones only, not all of them. Found here are 150,000 or so clones, approximately 74% of them singletons; the top ten hold roughly 7.2%. Remarks on this clone: Its antigen remains unidentified.

V lost 7 bases to trimming and J lost 3 bases, with 18 bases between them. The length of the CDR3 is 15 residues. Germline loops: CDR1 MNHEY, CDR2 SVGAGI. Sequenced: PBMCs. J is TRBJ2-5 and V is TRBV6-5, with D perhaps TRBD2 (5 bases). The clonotype was recovered from a male donor in good health and CMV-seronegative. CDR3 nucleotide sequence: TGTGCCAGCACCCCGAGAGGGCGGAACAAAGAGACCCAGTACTTC. Amino acid sequence: CASTPRGRNKETQYF.